This T cell receptor (beta chain) was obtained from a study of cytomegalovirus exposure and HLA in healthy donors. Overall study findings and caveats: Usually a TCR sequence was rare, but some public TCRs were found in many donors. Versus the approximately 700-donor mean, an Asian-associated ancestry cluster reportedly showed fewer N-insertions in a later analysis.

The CDR3 totals 16 residues. The V gene lost 3 bases and the J gene lost 2 bases, with 14 bases spanning the gap. Per the germline V gene, CDR1 is MRHNA and CDR2 is SNTAGT. Researchers ran the PCR with 60 Vbeta and 13 Jbeta primers. Sequencing used immunoSEQ multiplex PCR; TCRdb keeps in-frame clones, though not all of them. Its clone listing holds around 48,000 clones. As concerns this clone: Its specificity is not known.

As for the donors, each was a healthy bone marrow donor. The sequence derives from a female donor in good health and CMV-seronegative. Sequenced: PBMCs. This chain connects TRBV6-4 to TRBJ2-1; tentative D call: TRBD2 (6 bases). The DNA for the CDR3 is TGTGCCAGCAGTGAATTCCCGGGGGTCGCCTACAATGAGCAGTTCTTC. Its protein is CASSEFPGVAYNEQFF.